The clone carrying this T cell receptor (beta chain) was seen more than once but under ten times. Its antigen is unidentified. CDR1 MNHEY and CDR2 SVGEGT come from the germline V gene. The CDR3 length is 14 residues. V was cut by 10 bases and J by 2 bases, with 14 bases left in between. Assembly of TCR beta libraries relied on iRepertoire HTBI primers together with Arm-PCR of CDR3 regions. TCRdb recomputed calls from the multiplex PCR reads with MiXCR, one row per CDR3 protein. The profile covers around 450,000 distinct CDR3 sequences, with over 14% appearing a single time and over 7.5% taken by the ten largest. Time point: newly diagnosed GD, antithyroid drugs for less than 3 months. Isolated PBMC RNA provided the starting material for the TCR library. This record comes from a study of regulatory T cells in long-lasting Graves disease. General observations from the study: Newly diagnosed disease favored TRBV20-1 and TRBJ2-1 over persistent disease. Persistent patients had a count of shared public clonotypes (around 2,700) that exceeded that of new patients (966).

The same data also went into a second study, on T cells in Graves' hyperthyroidism and ophthalmopathy. In that study: The model's output predicted ophthalmopathy at a median of 6.5 months prior to onset.

The sequencing used peripheral blood mononuclear cells (PBMCs), collected at new diagnosis, from a patient treated with antithyroid drugs. V usage is TRBV6-2 or TRBV6-3 and J usage is TRBJ2-2; a possible D gene is TRBD1 (6 bases). This clonotype was obtained from a woman aged 40 to 49 with Graves disease. The CDR3, as DNA: TGTGCCACCAACAGGGATTTAAACACCGGGGAGCTGTTTTTT. Its translation: CATNRDLNTGELFF.